These 14 T cell receptor beta chains share one sample of origin, sequenced in a study of cytotoxic CD8 clonotypes in ibrutinib-treated CLL. Sequencing was performed with immunoSEQ multiplex PCR; in TCRdb, only in-frame clones are kept and a portion is missing. The sample lists 250,000 to 350,000 clones, 70% to 80% seen once, with roughly 6% in the top ten. This specimen consisted of PBMCs, obtained at disease progression, from a patient treated with ibrutinib. Receptor source: a human donor with chronic lymphocytic leukemia.

The chain has TRBV10-2 and TRBJ1-5, with no clear D. The germline V gene encodes CDR1 WSHSY and CDR2 SAAADI. V dropped 3 bases and J dropped 0 bases, with 6 bases sitting between them. This CDR3 has 14 amino acids. CDR3 nucleotides: TGCGCCAGCAGTGAATGGCCTAGCAATCAGCCCCAGCATTTT. Its protein product is CASSEWPSNQPQHF.

This chain uses TRBV6-5 with TRBJ2-5, with D possibly matching TRBD1 (5 bases). The CDR3 sequence is 14 residues long. Trimming stripped 2 bases from V and 5 bases from J, with 12 bases between. Looked up from germline, CDR1 is MNHEY and CDR2 is SVGAGI. This CDR3 is CASSYGRVGETQYF. CDR3 DNA sequence: TGTGCCAGCAGTTACGGCAGGGTGGGGGAGACCCAGTACTTC.

V usage is TRBV7-9 and J usage is TRBJ1-2, with D uncertain. Germline V lookup: CDR1 SEHNR, CDR2 FQNEAQ (reference sequence). V lost 2 bases and J lost 2, with 6 bases in between. The CDR3 covers 13 residues. This CDR3 is CASSLRVNYGYTF. The CDR3 nucleotides are TGTGCCAGCAGCTTAAGGGTAAACTATGGCTACACCTTC.

The V call is TRBV5-8, the J call TRBJ2-1; D perhaps matches TRBD2 (6 bases). The CDR3 has 14 amino acids. Trimming removed 5 bases at V and 0 bases at J, with 9 bases between. Germline V gene data show CDR1 as SGHTS and CDR2 as YDEGEE. CDR3 coding DNA: TGTGCCAGCAGGACTAGTAGCTCCTACAATGAGCAGTTCTTC. Translating it yields CASRTSSSYNEQFF.

The V call is TRBV5-1, the J call TRBJ1-2; 8 bases are a match to TRBD1. Germline V gene sequence: CDR1 SGHRS, CDR2 YFSETQ. This CDR3 spans 13 amino acids. The trim removed 2 bases at V and 4 bases at J, leaving 1 base unmatched. CDR3 residues: CASSLQGGYGYTF. The CDR3 bases are TGCGCCAGCAGCTTACAGGGGGGCTATGGCTACACCTTC.

The chain carries TRBV5-4 and TRBJ2-5; TRBD2 agrees at 9 bases. The trim removed 4 bases at V and 5 bases at J, leaving 6 bases unmatched. CDR1 and CDR2 from the germline V gene are SGHNT and YYREEE (reference sequence). This CDR3 contains 14 residues. The CDR3 here is CASSAGLAPETQYF. The CDR3 nucleotides are TGTGCCAGCAGCGCAGGACTAGCGCCCGAGACCCAGTACTTC.

This clone was found a few times. This rearrangement joins TRBV27 to TRBJ1-1; D might be TRBD1 (5 bases). The V gene's germline CDR1 is MNHEY and CDR2 SMNVEV (reference sequence). V was trimmed by 3 bases and J by 1 base, leaving 12 bases between them. The CDR3 covers 15 residues. The CDR3 spells CASSFGTGSNTEAFF. CDR3 in DNA: TGTGCCAGCAGTTTTGGGACTGGGTCGAACACTGAAGCTTTCTTT.

CDR3 protein: CSANARDTQYF. The DNA for the CDR3 is TGCAGTGCCAACGCGCGAGATACGCAGTATTTT. The chain joins TRBV20-1 to TRBJ2-3; unclear D gene. CDR3 size: 11 residues. CDR1 and CDR2 from the germline V gene are DFQATT and SNEGSKA (reference sequence). Trimming shortened V by 6 bases and J by 5 bases, and 9 bases separated the two germline ends.

This chain links TRBV5-1 with TRBJ2-7; no clear D. V shed 3 bases and J shed 1 base, with 20 bases lying between them. Germline values: CDR1 SGHRS, CDR2 YFSETQ. This CDR3 is 17 amino acids long. The CDR3 is CASSSSFNSGPSYEQYF. CDR3 DNA: TGCGCCAGCAGCTCGAGTTTTAATTCTGGACCTTCCTACGAGCAGTACTTC.

This clone was found a few times. The J gene is TRBJ1-2, the V gene TRBV14, with D maybe TRBD1 (6 bases). The V end was cut by 1 base, the J end by 4 bases, with 16 bases between. This CDR3 region has 16 residues. The germline V gene has CDR1 SGHDN and CDR2 FVKESK. The CDR3 coding sequence is TGTGCCAGCAGCCAAGCCGGGGGCCGACCGGGCTATGGCTACACCTTC. Amino acid sequence: CASSQAGGRPGYGYTF.

This clone was seen just once. The chain is built from TRBV10-3 and TRBJ2-1; maybe TRBD1 (5 bases). The CDR3 covers 11 residues. Per the germline V gene, CDR1 is ENHRY and CDR2 is SYGVKD. Between the trimmed V and J ends, which lost 4 bases and 8 bases, there was a span of 6 bases. The CDR3 coding sequence is TGTGCCATCAGTGCGACAGATGAGCAGTTCTTC. Translating gives CAISATDEQFF.

V usage is TRBV6-5 and J usage is TRBJ1-1; 8 positions agree with TRBD1. The CDR3 runs to 15 residues. Trimming at V came to 1 base and at J to 1 base, leaving 2 bases not matched to a gene. Germline assignment: CDR1 MNHEY and CDR2 SVGAGI. CDR3 sequence: CASSYFGQGNTEAFF. The CDR3 DNA reads TGTGCCAGCAGTTACTTCGGACAGGGGAACACTGAAGCTTTCTTT.

Concerning this clone itself: At the DNA level, this CDR3 is encoded by other sequences in the same sample as well. J is TRBJ1-5 and V is TRBV15, with 9 bases fitting TRBD1. V was pared by 3 bases and J by 3 bases, with 3 bases of the junction left unmatched. Germline V lookup: CDR1 LNHNV, CDR2 YYDKDF (reference sequence). There are 15 residues in the CDR3. The CDR3 here is CATSRDRGLNQPQHF. CDR3 bases: TGTGCCACCAGCAGGGACAGGGGACTCAATCAGCCCCAGCATTTT.

The rearrangement uses TRBV6-6 and TRBJ2-7, with 8 bases lining up with TRBD1. The CDR3 extends over 14 amino acids. CDR1 MNHNY and CDR2 SVGAGI come from the germline V gene (reference sequence). The V gene end was trimmed by 5 bases and the J gene end by 2 bases; junction bases not matched to a gene: 5. The CDR3 sequence: CASSQTGGPYEQYF. CDR3 bases: TGTGCCAGCAGTCAAACAGGGGGGCCCTACGAGCAGTACTTC.